This entry lists 22 T cell receptor beta chains sequenced from one sample in a study of regulatory T cells in long-lasting Graves disease. To make TCR beta libraries, researchers used iRepertoire HTBI primers and Arm-PCR of CDR3 regions. TCRdb independently ran MiXCR on the multiplex PCR reads; one entry per CDR3 protein. This sample has a few hundred thousand distinct CDR3 sequences; roughly a quarter occur once, and the top ten carry 26%. The time point denotes: persistent/refractory GD, antithyroid drugs over 5 years with positive TRAb. Generation of the TCR library employed RNA extracted from PBMCs. Sequenced material: peripheral blood mononuclear cells (PBMCs), taken when the disease was refractory, from a patient treated with antithyroid drugs. These receptors originate from a female donor with Graves disease.

The chain links TRBV10-3 to TRBJ2-7; 11 bases are a match to TRBD2. Looked up from germline, CDR1 is ENHRY and CDR2 is SYGVKD. This CDR3 is built from 15 residues. The J segment lost 4 bases and the V segment lost 3 bases, leaving 5 bases of the junction unmatched. The CDR3 protein is CAISDSGTSGYEQYF. The CDR3 nucleotides read TGTGCCATCAGTGATTCCGGGACTAGCGGATACGAGCAGTACTTC.

A few counts support this clonotype. The rearrangement links TRBV29-1 to TRBJ2-2; D is unresolved. The CDR3 sequence is 14 residues long. Trimming cost V 7 bases and J 7 bases, with 19 bases left between them. Germline V gene sequence: CDR1 SQVTM, CDR2 ANQGSEA. The CDR3 bases are TGCAGCGGACGTACCATCTCGCCTAACGGGGAGCTGTTTTTT. It yields the protein CSGRTISPNGELFF.

This chain joins TRBV7-2 and TRBJ2-7; 14 nucleotides line up with TRBD2. This CDR3 has 17 amino acids. Germline lookup yields CDR1 SGHTA and CDR2 FQGNSA. J gave up 2 bases and V 6 bases, and 9 bases lay outside the gene matches. The CDR3 spells CASSPGLAGALTYEQYF. The DNA for the CDR3 is TGTGCCAGCAGTCCGGGACTAGCGGGAGCCCTTACCTACGAGCAGTACTTC.

A note on this clonotype: A much larger clone differs from this one at a single base, so this may be a read error. The chain recombines TRBV28 with TRBJ2-2; D possibly corresponds to TRBD2 (6 bases). Germline V gene data show CDR1 as MDHEN and CDR2 as SYDVKM. The CDR3 totals 16 residues. V was clipped by 3 bases and J by 4 bases, with 15 bases between them. CDR3 protein: CASSFLGGGCTGELFF. Written as DNA, the CDR3 is TGTGCCAGCAGTTTTCTTGGGGGAGGATGCACCGGGGAGCTGTTTTTT.

This clonotype was detected ten times or more. The chain has TRBV7-2 and TRBJ1-3; TRBD1 agrees at 8 bases. Trimming at V came to 5 bases and at J to 2 bases, leaving 5 bases not matched to a gene. Germline V gene data show CDR1 as SGHTA and CDR2 as FQGNSA. This CDR3 has 15 residues. The CDR3 loop reads CASSLQGAAGNTIYF. The CDR3 bases are TGTGCCAGCAGCCTCCAGGGGGCAGCTGGAAACACCATATATTTT. The full variable domain, in which reference TRBV7-2 and TRBJ1-3 provide the parts outside the CDR3, is GAGVSQSPSNKVTEKGKDVELRCDPISGHTALYWYRQSLGQGLEFLIYFQGNSAPDKSGLPSDRFSAERTGGSVSTLTIQRTQQEDSAVYLCASSLQGAAGNTIYFGEGSWLTVV.

A few counts support this clonotype. This sequence joins TRBV6-1 and TRBJ2-5; D not certain. CDR3 length: 12 residues. Germline V gene sequence: CDR1 MNHNS, CDR2 SASEGT. Deletions cut 6 bases from V and 3 bases from J, with 8 bases between. DNA for the CDR3: TGTGCCAGCAGCAAGAATAAAGAGACCCAGTACTTC. Amino acid sequence: CASSKNKETQYF.

This clonotype was picked up a small number of times. The chain combines TRBV12-3 or TRBV12-4 with TRBJ2-1, with TRBD2 identical over 8 bases. The J segment lost 6 bases and the V segment lost 7 bases, leaving 8 bases of the junction unmatched. The CDR3 length is 14 residues. DNA for the CDR3: TGTGCCAGCAAGCCGGGACTAGTGAGCAATGAGCAGTTCTTC. It specifies CASKPGLVSNEQFF.

The chain employs TRBV7-8 and TRBJ2-1, with 8 bases identical to TRBD1. Per the germline V gene, CDR1 is SGHVS and CDR2 is FQNEAQ. V shed 3 bases and J 3 bases; nucleotides not matched to a gene: 10. CDR3 length: 17 residues. CDR3 region: CASSLYYSGQGYNEQFF. The CDR3 DNA reads as TGTGCCAGCAGCTTGTATTATAGCGGACAGGGCTACAATGAGCAGTTCTTC.

The chain carries TRBV29-1 and TRBJ2-2; D remains ambiguous. Germline assignment: CDR1 SQVTM and CDR2 ANQGSEA. This CDR3 comprises 15 residues. Between the trimmed V and J ends, which lost 4 bases and 0 bases, there was a span of 12 bases. The DNA of the CDR3 is TGCAGCGTTGTGTCTGGTAATTCGAACACCGGGGAGCTGTTTTTT. It yields the protein CSVVSGNSNTGELFF.

The chain is built from TRBV5-6 and TRBJ1-3; possibly TRBD1 for D (5 bases). The CDR3 covers 17 residues. Per the germline V gene, CDR1 is SGHDT and CDR2 is YYEEEE. V gave up 0 bases and J gave up 0 bases, with 13 bases separating them. The CDR3 here is CASSLEGTALSGNTIYF. The DNA of the CDR3 is TGTGCCAGCAGCTTGGAAGGGACGGCACTCTCTGGAAACACCATATATTTT.

This clonotype was detected a few times. The rearrangement joins TRBV7-2 to TRBJ2-4; D is uncertain. Trimming stripped 2 bases from V and 1 base from J, with 12 bases between. In germline, CDR1 is SGHTA, CDR2 FQGNSA. The CDR3 sequence is 16 residues long. This CDR3 is CASSLLLGSAKNIQYF. CDR3 DNA sequence: TGTGCCAGCAGCTTATTGCTAGGTTCGGCCAAAAACATTCAGTACTTC.

V and J are TRBV4-1 and TRBJ1-6, with 7 bases that match TRBD1. This CDR3 is built from 17 residues. The V gene's germline CDR1 is MGHRA and CDR2 YSYEKL. V shed 2 bases and J 5 bases; nucleotides not matched to a gene: 9. The CDR3 here is CASSQKATGTDNSPLHF. The CDR3, as DNA: TGCGCCAGCAGCCAAAAAGCGACAGGGACAGATAATTCACCCCTCCACTTT.

This clonotype was counted once. This chain joins TRBV5-1 and TRBJ2-7; 10 nucleotides align to TRBD1. The V and J ends lost 5 bases and 1 base, in that order; junction bases with no gene match: 3. The length of the CDR3 is 14 residues. Germline V lookup: CDR1 SGHRS, CDR2 YFSETQ. The CDR3 DNA is TGCGCCAGCAGATCGGACAGGGGGTCCTACGAGCAGTACTTC. Encoded protein: CASRSDRGSYEQYF.

The table lists this clonotype with many counts. The gene calls are TRBV28 and TRBJ1-4; D perhaps matches TRBD1 (6 bases). Germline CDR1 reads MDHEN; CDR2 reads SYDVKM. The ends were cut back, 3 bases at V and 6 bases at J, with 14 bases in the middle. The CDR3 has 15 amino acids. The CDR3 sequence: CASSLAGALYEKLFF. The CDR3, as DNA: TGTGCCAGCAGTTTGGCAGGGGCCCTATATGAAAAACTGTTTTTT.

The table lists this clonotype with a few counts. The CDR3 region is CASSSSGLSSSYNEQFF. CDR3 sequence (DNA): TGTGCCAGCAGTTCAAGCGGGTTGTCGAGCTCCTACAATGAGCAGTTCTTC. The chain joins TRBV7-6 to TRBJ2-1, with TRBD2 as a possible D gene (6 bases). CDR1 is SGHVS, CDR2 FNYEAQ, per germline. Trimming cost V 6 bases and J 0 bases, with 18 bases left between them. The CDR3 is made up of 17 amino acids.

This chain links TRBV30 with TRBJ2-7; D is ambiguous. This CDR3 has 15 amino acids. V lost 0 bases and J lost 3, with 15 bases in between. Germline CDR1 GTSNPN, CDR2 SVGIG (reference sequence). The CDR3 nucleotides read TGTGCCTGGAGTGTACTTGGACGGTCTCGCTACGAGCAGTACTTC. This sequence encodes CAWSVLGRSRYEQYF.

Points on this clonotype: A much larger clonotype is one base distant, so this may be a read error. The conserved closing phenylalanine or tryptophan is absent in this CDR3, likely reflecting a read error. The genes are TRBV2 and TRBJ2-5; 7 bases map to TRBD1. This CDR3 is 14 amino acids long. Germline-derived CDR1 and CDR2 are SNHLY and FYNNEI. The trim removed 5 bases at V and 1 base at J, leaving 4 bases unmatched. The CDR3 region is CASSLEGAQETQYL. CDR3 in DNA: TGTGCCAGCAGTTTAGAGGGGGCCCAAGAGACCCAGTACCTC.

In this sample, this clonotype turned up many times. The V call is TRBV29-1, the J call TRBJ1-2, with D uncertain. The length of the CDR3 is 11 residues. V dropped 3 bases and J dropped 8 bases, with 10 bases sitting between them. The germline V gene encodes CDR1 SQVTM and CDR2 ANQGSEA. The CDR3 region has the DNA TGCAGCGTTGAGCCGAGGGAAGGCTACACCTTC. Amino acid sequence: CSVEPREGYTF.

This clonotype has a count of ten or more. The chain is built from TRBV28 and TRBJ2-5; 8 nucleotides align to TRBD2. Trimming at V came to 5 bases and at J to 6 bases, leaving 8 bases not matched to a gene. The CDR3 spans 14 residues. Germline CDR1 is MDHEN and CDR2 is SYDVKM. This CDR3 reads CASSGTSGEKTQYF. The CDR3 DNA reads as TGTGCCAGCAGTGGCACTAGCGGAGAGAAGACCCAGTACTTC. The full variable domain, completed using reference TRBV28 and TRBJ2-5, is DVKVTQSSRYLVKRTGEKVFLECVQDMDHENMFWYRQDPGLGLRLIYFSYDVKMKEKGDIPEGYSVSREKKERFSLILESASTNQTSMYLCASSGTSGEKTQYFGPGTRLLVL.

The V gene is TRBV7-9, the J gene TRBJ1-2; D possibly corresponds to TRBD1 (6 bases). Germline CDR1 reads SEHNR; CDR2 reads FQNEAQ (reference sequence). The CDR3 contains 14 residues. The V end lost 5 bases, the J end lost 8 bases, and 18 bases lay between the germline ends. CDR3 loop: CASSTDRTRRGYTF. For the CDR3, the DNA is TGTGCCAGCAGCACGGACAGAACCCGGCGGGGCTACACCTTC.

The table lists this clonotype with a few counts. The rearrangement links TRBV5-5 to TRBJ2-5; TRBD1 is a possible D gene (5 bases). Germline CDR1 and CDR2: SGHKS and YYEKEE (reference sequence). The CDR3 spans 13 residues. V lost 3 bases and J 4 bases, leaving 10 bases between the germline ends. The CDR3 protein is CASSWGSRETQYF. Written as DNA, the CDR3 is TGTGCCAGCAGCTGGGGCAGTAGAGAGACCCAGTACTTC.

The V call is TRBV7-9, the J call TRBJ2-7, with D perhaps TRBD1 or TRBD2 (5 bases each). With 5 bases removed from V and 0 bases from J, the gap between germline ends came to 23 bases. The CDR3 sequence is 18 residues long. The germline V gene encodes CDR1 SEHNR and CDR2 FQNEAQ (reference sequence). The CDR3 DNA reads as TGTGCCAGCAGCCCCGACGGGGCCTCCGCTGGGGTCTCCTACGAGCAGTACTTC. This codes for CASSPDGASAGVSYEQYF.